Shown below are 20 T cell receptor beta chains from a single sample sequenced in a study of T cells after yellow fever vaccination. TCRdb called the 5' RACE reads again in MiXCR, with one record for every CDR3 protein. This table holds around 610,000 distinct CDR3 sequences, approximately 12% found once. Material: PBMCs, obtained on the day of the yellow fever booster vaccination. These receptors were obtained from a man aged 30 to 39 who received the YFV17D yellow fever vaccine.

This clonotype was detected a few times. The chain carries TRBV11-2 and TRBJ2-1; D gene ambiguous. CDR3 length: 12 residues. Germline CDR1 is SGHAT and CDR2 is FQNNGV. Trimming took 5 bases from V and 9 from J, leaving 11 bases between them. This CDR3 is CASSPWEGEQFF. For the CDR3, the DNA is TGTGCCAGCAGCCCGTGGGAAGGTGAGCAGTTCTTC.

This clonotype was detected a few times. This sequence joins TRBV7-9 and TRBJ1-5, with 10 positions matching TRBD1. J gave up 10 bases and V 5 bases, and 11 bases lay outside the gene matches. CDR3 length: 15 amino acids. The germline CDR1 and CDR2 sequences are SEHNR and FQNEAQ (reference sequence). The CDR3: CASSKSPGTGDPQHF. CDR3 DNA: TGTGCCAGCAGCAAATCCCCCGGGACAGGGGACCCCCAGCATTTT.

The rearrangement links TRBV20-1 to TRBJ2-5, with a possible D match to TRBD2 (6 bases). Trimming cost V 3 bases and J 1 base, with 15 bases left between them. CDR3 length: 15 residues. CDR1 and CDR2 from the germline V gene are DFQATT and SNEGSKA (reference sequence). CDR3 nucleotides: TGCAGTGCTAGGGATCCCGTGCGGGGCCAAGAGACCCAGTACTTC. Translation: CSARDPVRGQETQYF.

The CDR3 loop is CASSQDWISGSPHEQYF. DNA of the CDR3: TGCGCCAGCAGCCAAGATTGGATCAGCGGGAGCCCCCACGAGCAGTACTTC. This sequence joins TRBV4-3 and TRBJ2-7, with 8 nucleotides matching TRBD2. The V gene end was trimmed by 0 bases and the J gene end by 5 bases; junction bases not matched to a gene: 12. The CDR3 extends over 17 amino acids. The germline V gene has CDR1 LGHNA and CDR2 YSLEER.

This clonotype came up a few times. The chain links TRBV11-2 to TRBJ2-2; the D gene could be TRBD1 or TRBD2 (6 bases each). The CDR3 is 13 amino acids. Trimming stripped 7 bases from V and 6 bases from J, with 12 bases between. The germline CDR1 and CDR2 sequences are SGHAT and FQNNGV. The CDR3 sequence: CASTKGGPGELFF. DNA of the CDR3: TGTGCCAGCACAAAGGGGGGACCCGGGGAGCTGTTTTTT.

There are many counts of this clonotype. This chain connects TRBV28 to TRBJ2-3; TRBD2 might be the D (7 bases). This CDR3 has 16 amino acids. V was clipped by 2 bases and J by 4 bases, with 16 bases between them. Germline CDR1 MDHEN, CDR2 SYDVKM. CDR3 amino acids: CASSLAGAEVADTQYF. In DNA form, the CDR3 reads TGTGCCAGCAGTTTAGCGGGGGCTGAGGTTGCAGATACGCAGTATTTT.

The genes are TRBV9 and TRBJ1-2; D not resolved. Trimming cost V 6 bases and J 4 bases, with 13 bases left between them. The CDR3 has 13 amino acids. CDR1 and CDR2 (germline): SGDLS, YYNGEE. The CDR3 bases are TGTGCCAGCACCTTACAGAACCCCTATGGCTACACCTTC. It translates to CASTLQNPYGYTF.

The chain couples TRBV7-2 to TRBJ1-1; D unresolved. Trimming pared 6 bases from V and 8 bases from J, leaving 16 bases between. The CDR3 loop spans 13 amino acids. Germline V gives CDR1 SGHTA, CDR2 FQGNSA. In DNA form, the CDR3 reads TGTGCCAGCAGTTCGGGGAGGATTACAGAAGCTTTCTTT. It encodes CASSSGRITEAFF.

At least ten counts were recorded for this clonotype. The chain has TRBV20-1 and TRBJ1-4; D call uncertain. The germline CDR1 and CDR2 sequences are DFQATT and SNEGSKA (reference sequence). This CDR3 has 13 residues. The V and J ends lost 0 bases and 8 bases respectively, with 10 bases between them. CDR3 DNA sequence: TGCAGTGCTAGAGATGGTCCGGGAGAAAAACTGTTTTTT. It specifies CSARDGPGEKLFF.

The chain uses TRBV7-2 and TRBJ2-7; possible D gene TRBD2, 5 bases. CDR3 length: 14 amino acids. Germline V CDR1 and CDR2: SGHTA, FQGNSA. V was shortened by 3 bases and J by 9 bases, with 18 bases between the two germline ends. For the CDR3, the DNA is TGTGCCAGCAGCTTGGGTCGGGATGAAAGCCGGCAGTACTTC. This sequence encodes CASSLGRDESRQYF.

This clonotype came up a few times. The V call is TRBV27, the J call TRBJ2-3; D might be TRBD1 (6 bases). V lost 2 bases and J 14 bases, leaving 14 bases between the germline ends. This CDR3 region has 12 residues. In germline, CDR1 is MNHEY, CDR2 SMNVEV (reference sequence). The CDR3 protein is CASSLDRTRLYF. In DNA, the CDR3 is TGTGCCAGCAGTTTAGACAGGACACGACTGTATTTT.

V gene TRBV7-2 combines with J gene TRBJ2-4, with 9 bases identical to TRBD2. CDR3 size: 16 residues. Germline-derived CDR1 and CDR2 are SGHTA and FQGNSA. Trimming took 7 bases from V and 2 from J; bases not matched to a gene: 9. The CDR3 region has the DNA TGTGCCAGCACTTCGGGTAGCGGGAGATCCAAAAACATTCAGTACTTC. Translating gives CASTSGSGRSKNIQYF.

The chain is built from TRBV5-1 and TRBJ2-3; D gene ambiguous. The V end lost 0 bases, the J end lost 0 bases, and 8 bases lay between the germline ends. Germline V lookup: CDR1 SGHRS, CDR2 YFSETQ. This CDR3 is built from 15 residues. CDR3: CASSLEDPSTDTQYF. The DNA for the CDR3 is TGCGCCAGCAGCTTGGAAGACCCTAGCACAGATACGCAGTATTTT. Using reference TRBV5-1 and TRBJ2-3 for the parts outside the CDR3, the full variable domain is KAGVTQTPRYLIKTRGQQVTLSCSPISGHRSVSWYQQTPGQGLQFLFEYFSETQRNKGNFPGRFSGRQFSNSRSEMNVSTLELGDSALYLCASSLEDPSTDTQYFGPGTRLTVL.

This clonotype was counted only a few times. J is TRBJ1-3 and V is TRBV6-1, with D possibly matching TRBD1 (6 bases). Trimming removed 9 bases at V and 0 bases at J, with 12 bases between. Germline values: CDR1 MNHNS, CDR2 SASEGT. The CDR3 is 14 residues long. This CDR3 reads CASTTGASGNTIYF. DNA of the CDR3: TGTGCCAGTACGACAGGAGCCTCTGGAAACACCATATATTTT.

The chain recombines TRBV27 with TRBJ1-6, with 10 positions matching TRBD1. The CDR3 runs 16 residues. Unmatched junction bases numbered 8, after V lost 4 bases and J lost 8 bases. Germline V gene data show CDR1 as MNHEY and CDR2 as SMNVEV (reference sequence). The CDR3 DNA reads TGTGCCAGCAGTTCCACGACAGGGGGCATGCATTCACCCCTCCACTTT. This codes for CASSSTTGGMHSPLHF.

This clonotype was counted only a few times. The chain joins TRBV3-1 to TRBJ2-1; tentative D call: TRBD2 (6 bases). In germline, CDR1 is LGHDT, CDR2 YNNKEL (reference sequence). V was cut by 1 base and J by 0 bases, with 28 bases left in between. This CDR3 comprises 22 residues. DNA for the CDR3: TGTGCCAGCAGCCAAGTTGGTACAGGAGGGGACTCTCTCTCCAGCTCCTACAATGAGCAGTTCTTC. Translating it yields CASSQVGTGGDSLSSSYNEQFF.

V gene TRBV5-1 combines with J gene TRBJ2-3; 7 bases are shared with TRBD1. Germline V gives CDR1 SGHRS, CDR2 YFSETQ. V shed 0 bases and J 0 bases; nucleotides not matched to a gene: 4. This CDR3 is built from 16 residues. CDR3 protein: CASSLATGVSTDTQYF. The CDR3 nucleotides read TGCGCCAGCAGCTTGGCCACAGGGGTGAGCACAGATACGCAGTATTTT.

The chain recombines TRBV7-2 with TRBJ2-5; perhaps TRBD1 as D (6 bases). Germline CDR1 reads SGHTA; CDR2 reads FQGNSA. The CDR3 totals 14 residues. Trimming removed 5 bases from V and 5 bases from J, with 15 bases in between. CDR3 in amino acids: CASSQLGGRETQYF. CDR3 coding DNA: TGTGCCAGCAGCCAGCTAGGGGGACGGGAGACCCAGTACTTC.

This clonotype occurred a few times. The DNA for the CDR3 is TGTGCCAGCACCCCTATTCGTTCTAGCGGAGTGGTGTATTTT. Encoded protein: CASTPIRSSGVVYF. This chain connects TRBV7-2 to TRBJ2-3; 7 bases fit TRBD2. V lost 7 bases to trimming and J lost 14 bases; unmatched junction nucleotides: 18. The germline CDR1 and CDR2 sequences are SGHTA and FQGNSA. The CDR3 covers 14 residues. The complete variable domain, with remaining parts taken from reference TRBV7-2 and TRBJ2-3, reads GAGVSQSPSNKVTEKGKDVELRCDPISGHTALYWYRQSLGQGLEFLIYFQGNSAPDKSGLPSDRFSAERTGGSVSTLTIQRTQQEDSAVYLCASTPIRSSGVVYFGPGTRLTVL.

This chain uses TRBV11-2 with TRBJ2-1; 16 positions match TRBD2. Losses at the gene ends were 8 bases for V and 0 bases for J; bases not matched to a gene: 10. CDR1 and CDR2 (germline): SGHAT, FQNNGV. CDR3 size: 19 residues. DNA of the CDR3: TGTGCCAGCCAAACTTCGGGACTAGCGGGAGGGTTCTCCTACAATGAGCAGTTCTTC. It yields the protein CASQTSGLAGGFSYNEQFF.